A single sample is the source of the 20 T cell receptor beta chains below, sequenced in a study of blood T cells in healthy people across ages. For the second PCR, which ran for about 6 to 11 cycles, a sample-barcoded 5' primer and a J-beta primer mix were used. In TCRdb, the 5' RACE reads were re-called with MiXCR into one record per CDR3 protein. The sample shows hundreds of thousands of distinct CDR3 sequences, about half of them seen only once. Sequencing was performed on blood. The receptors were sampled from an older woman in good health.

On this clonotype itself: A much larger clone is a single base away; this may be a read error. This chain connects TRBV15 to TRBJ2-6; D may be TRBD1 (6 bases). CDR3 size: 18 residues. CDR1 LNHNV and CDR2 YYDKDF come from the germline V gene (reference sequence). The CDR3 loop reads CATSITTDRSSGANVQTF. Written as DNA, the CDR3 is TGTGCCACCAGCATTACCACCGACAGGAGCTCTGGGGCCAACGTCCAGACTTTC.

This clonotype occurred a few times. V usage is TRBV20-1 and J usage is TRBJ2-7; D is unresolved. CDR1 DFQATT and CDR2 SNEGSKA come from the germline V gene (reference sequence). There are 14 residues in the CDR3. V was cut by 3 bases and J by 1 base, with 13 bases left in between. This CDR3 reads CSASIGPESYEQYF. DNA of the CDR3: TGCAGTGCTAGTATAGGGCCGGAATCCTACGAGCAGTACTTC.

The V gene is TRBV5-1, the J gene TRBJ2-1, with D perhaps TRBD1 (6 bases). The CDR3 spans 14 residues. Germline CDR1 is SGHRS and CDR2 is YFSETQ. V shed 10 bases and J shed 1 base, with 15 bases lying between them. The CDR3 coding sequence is TGCGCCGGCGGCACACAGGGTTCCTACAATGAGCAGTTCTTC. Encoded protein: CAGGTQGSYNEQFF.

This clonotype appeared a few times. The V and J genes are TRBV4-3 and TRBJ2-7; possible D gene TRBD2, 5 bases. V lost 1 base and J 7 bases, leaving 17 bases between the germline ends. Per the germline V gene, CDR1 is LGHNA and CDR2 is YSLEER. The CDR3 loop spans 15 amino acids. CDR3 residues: CASSQATGTTGEQYF. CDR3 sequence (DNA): TGCGCCAGCAGCCAAGCAACGGGAACTACGGGGGAGCAGTACTTC.

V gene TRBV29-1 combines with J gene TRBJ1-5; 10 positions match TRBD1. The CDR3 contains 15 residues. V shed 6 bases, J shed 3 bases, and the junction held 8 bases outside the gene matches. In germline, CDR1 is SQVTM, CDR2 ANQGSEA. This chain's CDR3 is CSVAPGQGNNQPQHF. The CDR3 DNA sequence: TGCAGCGTCGCACCGGGACAGGGGAACAATCAGCCCCAGCATTTT.

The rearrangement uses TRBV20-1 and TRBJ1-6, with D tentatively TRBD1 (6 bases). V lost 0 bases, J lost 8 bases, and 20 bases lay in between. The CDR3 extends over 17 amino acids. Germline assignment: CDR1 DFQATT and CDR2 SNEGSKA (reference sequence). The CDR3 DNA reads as TGCAGTGCTAGAGAAGGGACACGGGGAAGCGGGCATTCACCCCTCCACTTT. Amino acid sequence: CSAREGTRGSGHSPLHF.

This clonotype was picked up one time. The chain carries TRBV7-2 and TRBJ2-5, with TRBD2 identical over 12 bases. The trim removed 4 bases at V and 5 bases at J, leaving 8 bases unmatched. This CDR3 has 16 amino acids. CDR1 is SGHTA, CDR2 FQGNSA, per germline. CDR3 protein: CASSYGTSGSGETQYF. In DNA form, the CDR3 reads TGTGCCAGCAGCTATGGGACTAGCGGGTCTGGGGAGACCCAGTACTTC.

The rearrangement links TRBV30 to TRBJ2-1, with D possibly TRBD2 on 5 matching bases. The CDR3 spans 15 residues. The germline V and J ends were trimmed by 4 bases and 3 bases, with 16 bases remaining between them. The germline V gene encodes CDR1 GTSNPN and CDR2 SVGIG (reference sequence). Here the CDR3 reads CAWMLGVASYNEQFF. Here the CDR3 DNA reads TGTGCCTGGATGCTGGGAGTAGCGAGCTACAATGAGCAGTTCTTC.

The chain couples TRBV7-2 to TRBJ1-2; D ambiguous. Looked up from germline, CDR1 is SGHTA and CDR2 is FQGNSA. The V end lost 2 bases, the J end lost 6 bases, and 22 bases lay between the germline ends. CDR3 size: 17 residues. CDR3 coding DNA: TGTGCCAGCAGCTTATGGACGGGCGCTCAGGCCAGGCATGGCTACACCTTC. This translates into CASSLWTGAQARHGYTF.

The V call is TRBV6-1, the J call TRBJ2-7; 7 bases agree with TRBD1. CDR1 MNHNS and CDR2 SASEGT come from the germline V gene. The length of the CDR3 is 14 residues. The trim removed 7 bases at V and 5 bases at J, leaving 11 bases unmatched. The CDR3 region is CASIRGQGVDEQYF. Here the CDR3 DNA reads TGTGCCAGCATTAGGGGCCAGGGGGTCGACGAGCAGTACTTC.

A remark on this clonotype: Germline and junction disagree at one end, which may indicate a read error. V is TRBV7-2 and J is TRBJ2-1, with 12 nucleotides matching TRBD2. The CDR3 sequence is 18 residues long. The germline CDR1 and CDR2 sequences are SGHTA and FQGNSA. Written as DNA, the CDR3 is TGTGCCGGCAGCAAATCTAGCGGGAGGGCGAGCTCCTACAATGAGCAGTTCTTC. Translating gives CAGSKSSGRASSYNEQFF.

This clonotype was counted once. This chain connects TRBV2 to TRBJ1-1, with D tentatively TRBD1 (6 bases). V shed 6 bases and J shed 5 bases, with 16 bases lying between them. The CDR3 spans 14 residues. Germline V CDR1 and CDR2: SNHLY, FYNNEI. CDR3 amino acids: CASSFRDTGTEAFF. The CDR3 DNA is TGTGCCAGCAGCTTCCGGGACACAGGGACTGAAGCTTTCTTT.

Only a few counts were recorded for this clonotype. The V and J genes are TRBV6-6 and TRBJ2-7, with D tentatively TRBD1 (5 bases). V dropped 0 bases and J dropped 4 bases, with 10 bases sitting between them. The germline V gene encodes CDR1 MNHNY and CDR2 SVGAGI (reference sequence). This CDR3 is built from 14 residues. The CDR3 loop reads CASSYSGQGYEQYF. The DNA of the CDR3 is TGTGCCAGCAGTTACTCGGGCCAGGGATACGAGCAGTACTTC.

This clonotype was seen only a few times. The CDR3 bases are TGCAGTGTAAGGACAGGGCGGGGAGAGACCCGGTACTTC. Its translation: CSVRTGRGETRYF. This chain uses TRBV20-1 with TRBJ2-7; 8 bases agree with TRBD1. Per germline, CDR1 DFQATT and CDR2 SNEGSKA (reference sequence). CDR3 length equals 13 residues. After removal of 7 bases from V and 12 bases from J, the junction contained 17 bases not matched to a gene.

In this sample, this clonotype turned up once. The CDR3 DNA reads as TGTGCCAGCAGCTTCAACAGGGGCCCCAATGAGCAGTTCTTC. It is translated as CASSFNRGPNEQFF. This chain links TRBV11-2 with TRBJ2-1, with 7 bases that match TRBD1. Per the germline V gene, CDR1 is SGHAT and CDR2 is FQNNGV. The CDR3 spans 14 residues. V was pared by 3 bases and J by 6 bases, with 5 bases of the junction left unmatched. Full variable domain (missing parts from reference TRBV11-2 and TRBJ2-1): EAGVAQSPRYKIIEKRQSVAFWCNPISGHATLYWYQQILGQGPKLLIQFQNNGVVDDSQLPKDRFSAERLKGVDSTLKIQPAKLEDSAVYLCASSFNRGPNEQFFGPGTRLTVL.

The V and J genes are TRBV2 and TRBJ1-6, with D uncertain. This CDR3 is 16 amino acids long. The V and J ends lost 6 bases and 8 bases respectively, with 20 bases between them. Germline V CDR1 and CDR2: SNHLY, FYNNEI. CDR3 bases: TGTGCCAGCAGCAAGTCAGAGAGAGAAGTAGATTCACCCCTCCACTTT. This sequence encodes CASSKSEREVDSPLHF.

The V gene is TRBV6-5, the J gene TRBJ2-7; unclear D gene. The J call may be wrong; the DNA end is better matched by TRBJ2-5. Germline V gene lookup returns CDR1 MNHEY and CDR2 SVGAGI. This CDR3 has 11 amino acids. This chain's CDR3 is CASRGYETQYF. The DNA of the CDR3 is TGTGCCAGCAGAGGGTACGAGACCCAGTACTTC.

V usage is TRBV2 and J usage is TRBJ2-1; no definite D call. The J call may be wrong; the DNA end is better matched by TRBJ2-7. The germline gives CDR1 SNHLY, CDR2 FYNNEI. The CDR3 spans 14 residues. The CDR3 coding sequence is TGTGCCAGCAGTGAATCAGCCTCAGACAATGAGCAGTACTTC. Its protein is CASSESASDNEQYF.

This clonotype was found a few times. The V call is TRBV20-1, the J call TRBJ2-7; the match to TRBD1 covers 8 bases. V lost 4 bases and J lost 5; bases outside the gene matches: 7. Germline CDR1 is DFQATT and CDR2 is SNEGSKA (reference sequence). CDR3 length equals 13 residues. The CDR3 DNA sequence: TGCAGTGCTACCCGACAGGGGTTCCACGAGCAGTACTTC. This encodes CSATRQGFHEQYF.

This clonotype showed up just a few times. CDR3 residues: CASSREGSYNEQFF. CDR3 in DNA: TGTGCCAGCAGTAGGGAGGGCTCCTACAATGAGCAGTTCTTC. This chain connects TRBV2 to TRBJ2-1; 7 bases are a match to TRBD2. Germline CDR1 SNHLY, CDR2 FYNNEI. This CDR3 contains 14 residues. Germline trimming cut 5 bases from V and 0 bases from J; bases unmatched to any gene: 1.